The 2 T cell receptor beta chains below come from one sample, sequenced in a study of OX40 agonist ivuxolimab in advanced cancers. Assay: immunoSEQ multiplex PCR; the TCRdb copy retains only in-frame clones and omits some. The table has tens of thousands of clones, approximately 94% seen once. The sequencing used CD4+ or CD8+ T cells sorted from blood, collected in a trial of the OX40 agonist ivuxolimab. These receptors were taken from an adult with an advanced solid tumor such as melanoma, head and neck, liver or kidney cancer.

The V call is TRBV5-4, the J call TRBJ2-3, with 11 bases lining up with TRBD2. Germline CDR1 and CDR2: SGHNT and YYREEE (reference sequence). The CDR3 has 17 amino acids. With V trimmed by 4 bases and J by 4 bases, 11 bases remained unmatched. The CDR3 protein is CASSPEAGGLAADTQYF. For the CDR3, the DNA is TGTGCCAGCAGCCCCGAGGCGGGGGGACTAGCGGCAGATACGCAGTATTTT.

V and J are TRBV9 and TRBJ1-2; perhaps TRBD1 as D (6 bases). The ends were cut back, 0 bases at V and 2 bases at J, with 11 bases in the middle. This CDR3 contains 15 residues. Germline CDR1 is SGDLS and CDR2 is YYNGEE. This CDR3 reads CASSVDREGNYGYTF. CDR3 nucleotide sequence: TGTGCCAGCAGCGTAGACAGGGAGGGAAACTATGGCTACACCTTC.